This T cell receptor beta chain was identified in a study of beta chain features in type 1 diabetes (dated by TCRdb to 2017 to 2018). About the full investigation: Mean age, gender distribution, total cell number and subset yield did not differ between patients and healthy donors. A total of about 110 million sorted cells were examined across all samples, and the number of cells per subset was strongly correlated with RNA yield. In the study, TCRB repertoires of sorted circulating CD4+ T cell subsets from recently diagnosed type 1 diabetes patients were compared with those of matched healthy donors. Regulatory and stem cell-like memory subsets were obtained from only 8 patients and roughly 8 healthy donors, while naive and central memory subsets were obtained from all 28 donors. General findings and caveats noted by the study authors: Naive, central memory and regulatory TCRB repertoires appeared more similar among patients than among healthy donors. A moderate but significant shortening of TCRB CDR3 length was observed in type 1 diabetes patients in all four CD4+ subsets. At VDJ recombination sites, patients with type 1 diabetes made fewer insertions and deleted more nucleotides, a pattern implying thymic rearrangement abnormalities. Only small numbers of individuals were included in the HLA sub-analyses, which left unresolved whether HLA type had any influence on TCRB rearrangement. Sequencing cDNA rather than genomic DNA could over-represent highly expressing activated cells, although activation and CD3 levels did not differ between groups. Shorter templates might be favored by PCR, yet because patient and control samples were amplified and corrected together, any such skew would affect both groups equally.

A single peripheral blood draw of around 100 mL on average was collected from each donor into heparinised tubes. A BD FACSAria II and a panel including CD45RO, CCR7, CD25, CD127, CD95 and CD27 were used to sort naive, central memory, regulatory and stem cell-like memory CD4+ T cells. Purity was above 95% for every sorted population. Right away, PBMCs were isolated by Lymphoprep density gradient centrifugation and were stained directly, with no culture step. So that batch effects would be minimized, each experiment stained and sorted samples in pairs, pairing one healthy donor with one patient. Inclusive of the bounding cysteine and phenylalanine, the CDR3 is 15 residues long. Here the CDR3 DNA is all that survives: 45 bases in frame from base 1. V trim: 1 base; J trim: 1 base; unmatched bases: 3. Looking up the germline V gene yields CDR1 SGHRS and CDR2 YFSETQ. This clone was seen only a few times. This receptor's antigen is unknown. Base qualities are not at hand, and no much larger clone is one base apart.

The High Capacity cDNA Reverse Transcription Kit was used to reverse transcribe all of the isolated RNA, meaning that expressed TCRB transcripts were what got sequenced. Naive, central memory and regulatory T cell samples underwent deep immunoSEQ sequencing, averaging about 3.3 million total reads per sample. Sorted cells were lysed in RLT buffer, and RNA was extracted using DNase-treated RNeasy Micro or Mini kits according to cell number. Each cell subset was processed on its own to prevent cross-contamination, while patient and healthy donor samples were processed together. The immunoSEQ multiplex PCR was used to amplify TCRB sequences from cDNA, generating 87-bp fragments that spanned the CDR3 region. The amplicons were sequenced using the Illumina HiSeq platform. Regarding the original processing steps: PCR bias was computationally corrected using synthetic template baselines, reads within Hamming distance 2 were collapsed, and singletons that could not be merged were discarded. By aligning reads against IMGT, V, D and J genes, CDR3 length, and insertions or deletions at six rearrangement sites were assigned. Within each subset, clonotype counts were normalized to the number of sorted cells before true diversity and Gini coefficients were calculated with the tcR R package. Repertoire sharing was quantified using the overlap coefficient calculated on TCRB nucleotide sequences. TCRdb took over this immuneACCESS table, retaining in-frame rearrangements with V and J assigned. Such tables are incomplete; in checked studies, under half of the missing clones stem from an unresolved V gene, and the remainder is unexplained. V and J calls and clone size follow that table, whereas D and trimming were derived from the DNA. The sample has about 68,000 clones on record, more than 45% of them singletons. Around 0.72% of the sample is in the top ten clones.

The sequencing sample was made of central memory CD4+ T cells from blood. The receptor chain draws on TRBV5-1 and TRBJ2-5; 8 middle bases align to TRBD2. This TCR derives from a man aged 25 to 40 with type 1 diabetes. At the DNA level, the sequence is TGCGCCAGCAGCTTGCAAGCGGGAGCCCAAGAGACCCAGTACTTC. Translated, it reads CASSLQAGAQETQYF.